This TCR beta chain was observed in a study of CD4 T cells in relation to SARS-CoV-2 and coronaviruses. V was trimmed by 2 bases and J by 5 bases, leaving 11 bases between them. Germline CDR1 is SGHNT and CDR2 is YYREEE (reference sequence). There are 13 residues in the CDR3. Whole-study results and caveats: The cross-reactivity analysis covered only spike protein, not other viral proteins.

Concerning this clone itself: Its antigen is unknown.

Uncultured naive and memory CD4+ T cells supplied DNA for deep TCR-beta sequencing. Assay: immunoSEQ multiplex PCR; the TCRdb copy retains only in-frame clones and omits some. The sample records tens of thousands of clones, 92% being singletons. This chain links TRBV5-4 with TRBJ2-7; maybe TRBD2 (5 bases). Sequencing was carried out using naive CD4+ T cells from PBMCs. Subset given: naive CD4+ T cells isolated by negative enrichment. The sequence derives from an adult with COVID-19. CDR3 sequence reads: CASSFGSRHEQYF. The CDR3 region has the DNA TGTGCCAGCAGCTTTGGGAGTAGACACGAGCAGTACTTC.